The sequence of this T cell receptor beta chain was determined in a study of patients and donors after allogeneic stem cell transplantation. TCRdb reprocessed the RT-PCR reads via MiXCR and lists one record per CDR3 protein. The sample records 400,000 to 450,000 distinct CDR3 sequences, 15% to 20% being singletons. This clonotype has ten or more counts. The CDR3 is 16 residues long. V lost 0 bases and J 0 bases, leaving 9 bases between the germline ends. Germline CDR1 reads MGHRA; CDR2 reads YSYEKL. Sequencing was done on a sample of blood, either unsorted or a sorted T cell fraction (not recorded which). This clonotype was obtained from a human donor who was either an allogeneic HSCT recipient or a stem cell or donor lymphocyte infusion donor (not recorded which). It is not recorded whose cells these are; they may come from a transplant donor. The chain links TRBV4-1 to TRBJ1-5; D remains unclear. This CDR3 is CASSQEQRFSNQPQHF. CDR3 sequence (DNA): TGCGCCAGCAGCCAAGAACAGCGTTTTAGCAATCAGCCCCAGCATTTT.